These 26 T cell receptor beta chains came from one sample sequenced in a study of cytomegalovirus exposure and HLA in healthy donors. PCR involved 60 Vbeta and 13 Jbeta primers. Repertoires were generated with immunoSEQ multiplex PCR, while TCRdb's copy carries only in-frame clones and drops some. Here the sample spans about 130,000 clones, 60% to 80% being singletons. The material sequenced was PBMCs. The source is a man aged 25-45 years in good health and CMV-seronegative.

Points on this clone: Other DNA sequences from this sample encode an identical CDR3 as well. The rearrangement links TRBV27 to TRBJ1-2, with 8 positions matching TRBD1. CDR3 size: 15 residues. V shed 3 bases and J 4 bases; nucleotides not matched to a gene: 7. Germline V gene lookup returns CDR1 MNHEY and CDR2 SMNVEV (reference sequence). CDR3 amino acids: CASSFRPTGVYGYTF. CDR3 DNA sequence: TGTGCCAGCAGTTTCCGCCCGACAGGGGTCTATGGCTACACCTTC.

For this clone: At the DNA level, this CDR3 is encoded by other sequences in the same sample as well. Here the CDR3 DNA reads TGCGCCAGCAGCGGACAGGGAGGACTATCTGAAGCTTTCTTT. It encodes CASSGQGGLSEAFF. The chain joins TRBV5-1 to TRBJ1-1, with 8 bases lining up with TRBD1. Trimming cost V 4 bases and J 6 bases; bases outside gene matches: 8. CDR1 and CDR2 from the germline V gene are SGHRS and YFSETQ. The CDR3 is 14 amino acids.

This clone was detected only once. The chain is built from TRBV10-3 and TRBJ1-3, with unresolved D. CDR3 length: 14 residues. Per germline, CDR1 ENHRY and CDR2 SYGVKD. V shed 4 bases and J shed 1 base, with 8 bases lying between them. CDR3 DNA sequence: TGTGCCATCAGTGCGGGAGGATCTGGAAACACCATATATTTT. It encodes CAISAGGSGNTIYF.

The chain recombines TRBV27 with TRBJ1-4; no definite D call. Germline loops: CDR1 MNHEY, CDR2 SMNVEV (reference sequence). The V and J ends lost 6 bases and 6 bases respectively, with 8 bases between them. The CDR3 has 12 residues. CDR3 DNA sequence: TGTGCCAGCAGCGGTGCGGATGAAAAACTGTTTTTT. Residues: CASSGADEKLFF.

The chain joins TRBV14 to TRBJ2-4; D might be TRBD1 (5 bases). Trimming took off 4 bases at V and 3 bases at J, with 13 bases between the two ends. Germline CDR1 is SGHDN and CDR2 is FVKESK. CDR3 length: 15 residues. The CDR3 nucleotides are TGTGCCAGCAGCCCGACCGACAGCTACAAAAACATTCAGTACTTC. Its translation: CASSPTDSYKNIQYF.

The sample holds a few counts of this clone. This chain links TRBV5-1 with TRBJ1-4; weak D call: TRBD1 (6 bases). In germline, CDR1 is SGHRS, CDR2 YFSETQ. The CDR3 consists of 16 residues. V lost 4 bases, J lost 0 bases, and 13 bases lay in between. The CDR3 sequence is CASSRLRGATNEKLFF. CDR3 nucleotide sequence: TGCGCCAGCAGCCGCCTCAGGGGAGCAACTAATGAAAAACTGTTTTTT.

V is TRBV2 and J is TRBJ2-2, with a weak D call TRBD2 (6 bases). V gave up 10 bases and J gave up 5 bases, with 14 bases separating them. This CDR3 is built from 13 residues. The V gene's germline CDR1 is SNHLY and CDR2 FYNNEI. The CDR3 region is CATSREETGELFF. The DNA for the CDR3 is TGTGCCACGTCGAGGGAGGAAACCGGGGAGCTGTTTTTT. The complete variable domain, with remaining parts taken from reference TRBV2 and TRBJ2-2, reads EPEVTQTPSHQVTQMGQEVILRCVPISNHLYFYWYRQILGQKVEFLVSFYNNEISEKSEIFDDQFSVERPDGSNFTLKIRSTKLEDSAMYFCATSREETGELFFGEGSRLTVL.

A word on this clone: Sequence at one end of the junction differs from germline and may be a read error. The chain uses TRBV7-9 and TRBJ1-5; D not certain. CDR1 SEHNR and CDR2 FQNEAQ come from the germline V gene (reference sequence). The length of the CDR3 is 12 residues. CDR3 region: CSSSLESQPQHF. CDR3 DNA: TGTTCCAGCAGCTTAGAGAGTCAGCCCCAGCATTTT. Using reference TRBV7-9 and TRBJ1-5 for the parts outside the CDR3, the full variable domain is DTGVSQNPRHKITKRGQNVTFRCDPISEHNRLYWYRQTLGQGPEFLTYFQNEAQLEKSRLLSDRFSAERPKGSFSTLEIQRTEQGDSAMYLCSSSLESQPQHFGDGTRLSIL.

The CDR3 DNA is TGTGCCAGCAACTCAGGGGGCGCAGACACTGAAGCTTTCTTT. The encoded protein is CASNSGGADTEAFF. The chain carries TRBV5-4 and TRBJ1-1, with 8 positions matching TRBD1. Germline V lookup: CDR1 SGHNT, CDR2 YYREEE (reference sequence). Trimming cost V 6 bases and J 3 bases; bases outside gene matches: 7. CDR3 length: 14 amino acids.

This clone came up a few times. This sequence joins TRBV27 and TRBJ2-7, with TRBD1 as a possible D gene (6 bases). CDR1 is MNHEY and CDR2 is SMNVEV in the germline V gene (reference sequence). V was trimmed by 5 bases and J by 6 bases, leaving 20 bases between them. The CDR3 is 15 residues long. The CDR3 region is CASSPTRDKGPEQYF. The CDR3 region has the DNA TGTGCCAGCAGTCCGACCCGGGACAAGGGACCCGAGCAGTACTTC.

The CDR3 loop reads CASSTRQGSIYGYTF. For the CDR3, the DNA is TGTGCCAGCAGCACAAGACAGGGGTCGATCTATGGCTACACCTTC. This rearrangement joins TRBV9 to TRBJ1-2, with 8 bases aligning to TRBD1. CDR3 size: 15 residues. In germline, CDR1 is SGDLS, CDR2 YYNGEE. The V gene end was trimmed by 4 bases and the J gene end by 4 bases; junction bases not matched to a gene: 9.

This clone was seen only once. V usage is TRBV5-5 and J usage is TRBJ1-1, with D hard to call. Germline V gene lookup returns CDR1 SGHKS and CDR2 YYEKEE (reference sequence). The CDR3 runs 14 residues. V was shortened by 2 bases and J by 4 bases, with 12 bases between the two germline ends. CDR3 protein: CASSFSSGSTEAFF. In DNA form, the CDR3 reads TGTGCCAGCAGCTTTAGTTCTGGGAGCACTGAAGCTTTCTTT.

This clone was picked up one time. The chain employs TRBV7-9 and TRBJ2-1; possibly TRBD1 for D (6 bases). Germline V gene data show CDR1 as SEHNR and CDR2 as FQNEAQ (reference sequence). V shed 1 base and J shed 1 base, with 8 bases lying between them. The CDR3 consists of 15 residues. CDR3 protein: CASSLGQVSYNEQFF. The CDR3 DNA sequence: TGTGCCAGCAGCTTAGGACAGGTGTCCTACAATGAGCAGTTCTTC.

The chain is built from TRBV6-6 and TRBJ1-1, with 9 bases identical to TRBD1. From germline, CDR1 is MNHNY and CDR2 SVGAGI (reference sequence). J lost 9 bases, V lost 6 bases, and 8 bases had no gene match. This CDR3 comprises 13 residues. CDR3 nucleotides: TGTGCCAGCAGGAGGACAGGGGATGGAAAAGCTTTCTTT. Residues: CASRRTGDGKAFF.

This chain links TRBV30 with TRBJ1-6, with no clear D. CDR3 length: 15 amino acids. Trimming cost V 2 bases and J 10 bases, with 18 bases left between them. Germline CDR1 is GTSNPN and CDR2 is SVGIG (reference sequence). The CDR3 reads CAWSPTGKPHSPLHF. The CDR3 bases are TGTGCCTGGAGTCCAACGGGGAAGCCTCACTCACCCCTCCACTTT.

V and J are TRBV10-2 and TRBJ1-2, with 8 bases that match TRBD1. V lost 6 bases to trimming and J lost 2 bases; unmatched junction nucleotides: 20. The CDR3 consists of 19 residues. CDR1 and CDR2 (germline): WSHSY, SAAADI. CDR3 nucleotide sequence: TGCGCCAGCAGCGCGAAGCGCGGACAGGGCCCTCGTAGGAACTATGGCTACACCTTC. It is translated as CASSAKRGQGPRRNYGYTF.

Details on this clone: Germline is not matched at one junction end, which may reflect a read error. The J gene is TRBJ1-1, the V gene TRBV9, with D unclear. Germline V gene data show CDR1 as SGDLS and CDR2 as YYNGEE. The CDR3 covers 13 residues. This CDR3 reads CASSVGGNTDAFF. The CDR3 coding sequence is TGTGCCAGCAGCGTAGGAGGGAACACTGATGCTTTCTTT.

The rearrangement links TRBV13 to TRBJ2-1, with D possibly TRBD1 on 6 matching bases. Deletions cut 5 bases from V and 5 bases from J, with 13 bases between. Per the germline V gene, CDR1 is PRHDT and CDR2 is FYEKMQ (reference sequence). This CDR3 has 14 residues. The chain's CDR3 is CASSIQGINNEQFF. For the CDR3, the DNA is TGTGCCAGCAGCATACAGGGAATCAACAATGAGCAGTTCTTC.

By its share, this clone is medium-sized (0.01 to 0.1%). The chain couples TRBV11-2 to TRBJ1-2; tentative D call: TRBD1 (5 bases). V dropped 0 bases and J dropped 7 bases, with 12 bases sitting between them. This CDR3 region has 14 residues. CDR1 is SGHAT, CDR2 FQNNGV, per germline. CDR3 in amino acids: CASSLDSGWGGYTF. The CDR3 DNA follows: TGTGCCAGCAGCTTAGATTCAGGGTGGGGTGGCTACACCTTC.

The V gene is TRBV2, the J gene TRBJ1-5; possibly TRBD1 for D (6 bases). Per germline, CDR1 SNHLY and CDR2 FYNNEI. Trimming took 3 bases from V and 2 from J, leaving 29 bases between them. CDR3 length equals 21 residues. As DNA, the CDR3 is TGTGCCAGCAGTGATTTATCGGGTGGGGTCGGGGGGCGAATTGGCAATCAGCCCCAGCATTTT. Translation gives CASSDLSGGVGGRIGNQPQHF.

This clone appeared a few times. V and J are TRBV6-1 and TRBJ1-3, with D perhaps TRBD1 (5 bases). With 4 bases removed from V and 1 base from J, the gap between germline ends came to 14 bases. The CDR3 extends over 16 amino acids. Germline assignment: CDR1 MNHNS and CDR2 SASEGT. The CDR3 DNA sequence: TGTGCCAGCAGTGCATCGACAGTTGTATCTGGAAACACCATATATTTT. Protein: CASSASTVVSGNTIYF.

The chain combines TRBV28 with TRBJ1-1, with D perhaps TRBD1 (5 bases). CDR3 length: 15 amino acids. CDR1 is MDHEN, CDR2 SYDVKM, per germline. Trimming left V 4 bases short and J 1 base short, with 13 bases between. The CDR3 is CASSSRQSRNTEAFF. The CDR3 DNA sequence: TGTGCCAGCAGTTCGAGACAGTCCCGGAACACTGAAGCTTTCTTT.

The V gene is TRBV7-3, the J gene TRBJ2-6; the D gene is possibly TRBD2 (6 bases). The V and J ends lost 5 bases and 4 bases respectively, with 12 bases between them. The CDR3 is 15 residues long. The V gene's germline CDR1 is SGHTA and CDR2 FQGTGA. The CDR3 here is CASSGGSQGANVLTF. The CDR3 DNA reads as TGTGCCAGCAGCGGGGGGTCCCAAGGGGCCAACGTCCTGACTTTC.

The CDR3: CASSIVAGVEAFF. CDR3 coding DNA: TGTGCCAGTAGTATCGTGGCCGGAGTGGAAGCTTTCTTT. V and J are TRBV19 and TRBJ1-1, with unresolved D. With 3 bases removed from V and 8 bases from J, the gap between germline ends came to 13 bases. Germline CDR1 reads LNHDA; CDR2 reads SQIVND (reference sequence). This CDR3 region has 13 residues.

This clone was observed a handful of times. V is TRBV14 and J is TRBJ2-3; TRBD1 is a possible D gene (5 bases). The CDR3 covers 16 residues. The ends were cut back, 0 bases at V and 3 bases at J, with 13 bases in the middle. CDR1 is SGHDN and CDR2 is FVKESK in the germline V gene. Written as DNA, the CDR3 is TGTGCCAGCAGCCAAGAGGGGCCAGGGATGACAGATACGCAGTATTTT. As protein: CASSQEGPGMTDTQYF.

J is TRBJ2-2 and V is TRBV4-1; D may be TRBD1 (5 bases). Germline V gene sequence: CDR1 MGHRA, CDR2 YSYEKL. The V end lost 4 bases, the J end lost 8 bases, and 17 bases lay between the germline ends. The CDR3 totals 15 residues. CDR3 residues: CASSLDTQVWGELFF. The CDR3 region has the DNA TGCGCCAGCAGCCTCGACACACAGGTCTGGGGGGAGCTGTTTTTT.